This passage covers 24 T cell receptor beta chains from one sample sequenced in a study of control samples from healthy donors and cancer patients. The data were produced by immunoSEQ multiplex PCR, yet TCRdb's version contains in-frame clones alone and is incomplete. The sample has about 170,000 clones, 88% seen once; the top ten hold roughly 5.3%. The specimen was blood. These receptors originate from a woman aged 25 to 39 in good health.

The V gene is TRBV11-2, the J gene TRBJ1-4; D not resolved. This CDR3 comprises 14 residues. V lost 2 bases, J lost 8 bases, and 12 bases lay in between. Germline V gene sequence: CDR1 SGHAT, CDR2 FQNNGV. CDR3 amino acids: CASSLSYTSEKLFF. CDR3 bases: TGTGCCAGCAGCTTAAGTTACACGTCCGAAAAACTGTTTTTT.

This chain connects TRBV29-1 to TRBJ2-5, with 9 bases that match TRBD2. J was trimmed by 5 bases and V by 0 bases; bases with no gene match: 10. The CDR3 contains 16 residues. Germline V gene sequence: CDR1 SQVTM, CDR2 ANQGSEA. CDR3 bases: TGCAGCGTTGAAGATCTACCTGGACTAGCGTTGGAGACCCAGTACTTC. Translating it yields CSVEDLPGLALETQYF. Drawing the rest from reference TRBV29-1 and TRBJ2-5, the complete variable domain is SAVISQKPSRDICQRGTSLTIQCQVDSQVTMMFWYRQQPGQSLTLIATANQGSEATYESGFVIDKFPISRPNLTFSTLTVSNMSPEDSSIYLCSVEDLPGLALETQYFGPGTRLLVL.

The V and J genes are TRBV9 and TRBJ2-7; the D is unclear. Trimming shortened V by 0 bases and J by 5 bases, and 6 bases separated the two germline ends. Germline-derived CDR1 and CDR2 are SGDLS and YYNGEE. CDR3 length: 12 amino acids. The CDR3 DNA reads TGTGCCAGCAGCGTAGGAGTCGACGAGCAGTACTTC. It yields the protein CASSVGVDEQYF.

The CDR3 nucleotides are TGCGCCAGCAGCTTGGAACCCGACTTCTCCTACGAGCAGTACTTC. Translation: CASSLEPDFSYEQYF. The rearrangement joins TRBV5-1 to TRBJ2-7; D unresolved. There are 15 residues in the CDR3. V gave up 0 bases and J gave up 0 bases, with 10 bases separating them. The V gene's germline CDR1 is SGHRS and CDR2 YFSETQ.

This clone was seen just once. Other DNA sequences from this sample encode an identical CDR3 as well. This chain joins TRBV7-9 and TRBJ2-7; 7 nucleotides align to TRBD2. The V gene's germline CDR1 is SEHNR and CDR2 FQNEAQ (reference sequence). The ends lost 1 base at V and 3 bases at J; junction bases unmatched: 6. There are 15 residues in the CDR3. The CDR3: CASSLGGGSSYEQYF. CDR3 nucleotide sequence: TGTGCCAGCAGCTTAGGGGGCGGGAGTAGCTACGAGCAGTACTTC.

The genes are TRBV4-1 and TRBJ2-3; possibly TRBD2 for D (5 bases). Germline lookup yields CDR1 MGHRA and CDR2 YSYEKL. This CDR3 is built from 16 residues. Trimming left V 1 base short and J 2 bases short, with 13 bases between. The CDR3 DNA reads as TGCGCCAGCAGCCAAGTTTATGAGGGAGTCACAGATACGCAGTATTTT. Translation gives CASSQVYEGVTDTQYF.

This rearrangement joins TRBV6-5 to TRBJ2-1; D not certain. Trimming removed 4 bases from V and 2 bases from J, with 9 bases in between. Germline V gene lookup returns CDR1 MNHEY and CDR2 SVGAGI. This CDR3 is 14 amino acids long. CDR3 nucleotide sequence: TGTGCCAGCAGTTCGCCCCTGGCCTACAATGAGCAGTTCTTC. It is translated as CASSSPLAYNEQFF.

This chain uses TRBV6-4 with TRBJ2-3, with TRBD1 matching 8 bases. This CDR3 spans 15 amino acids. V was clipped by 0 bases and J by 5 bases; unmatched bases: 4. Germline V gives CDR1 MRHNA, CDR2 SNTAGT. The CDR3 is CASSDSSRGQDTQYF. CDR3 in DNA: TGTGCCAGCAGTGACTCGAGCAGGGGGCAAGATACGCAGTATTTT.

The chain employs TRBV9 and TRBJ2-2; D may correspond to TRBD1 or TRBD2 (5 bases each). This CDR3 spans 17 amino acids. The ends were cut back, 5 bases at V and 1 base at J, with 18 bases in the middle. Germline-derived CDR1 and CDR2 are SGDLS and YYNGEE. The CDR3 nucleotides read TGTGCCAGCAGTGAAGGGGCACGGGGCTGGAACACCGGGGAGCTGTTTTTT. This gives the protein CASSEGARGWNTGELFF.

This clone was seen more than once but under ten times. The chain couples TRBV5-1 to TRBJ1-2; 9 nucleotides line up with TRBD1. The CDR3 extends over 15 amino acids. Germline lookup yields CDR1 SGHRS and CDR2 YFSETQ. V was clipped by 3 bases and J by 4 bases; unmatched bases: 7. The DNA for the CDR3 is TGCGCCAGCAGCTCCTCGGGACAGGGTCTCTATGGCTACACCTTC. Translated, it gives CASSSSGQGLYGYTF. The variable domain in full, completed from reference TRBV5-1 and TRBJ1-2, reads KAGVTQTPRYLIKTRGQQVTLSCSPISGHRSVSWYQQTPGQGLQFLFEYFSETQRNKGNFPGRFSGRQFSNSRSEMNVSTLELGDSALYLCASSSSGQGLYGYTFGSGTRLTVV.

The CDR3 DNA reads TGTGCCAGCACCCCAATGGGGGCCACTGAAGCTTTCTTT. It yields the protein CASTPMGATEAFF. The J gene is TRBJ1-1, the V gene TRBV6-2 or TRBV6-3, with a possible D match to TRBD1 (6 bases). The CDR3 has 13 residues. Germline loops: CDR1 MNHEY, CDR2 SVGEGT. V was pared by 7 bases and J by 4 bases, with 13 bases between.

J is TRBJ2-1 and V is TRBV7-8; 16 nucleotides agree with TRBD2. Trimming at V came to 5 bases and at J to 6 bases, leaving 7 bases not matched to a gene. CDR1 is SGHVS and CDR2 is FQNEAQ in the germline V gene. This CDR3 has 17 residues. CDR3 DNA sequence: TGTGCCAGCAGCCCGTGGGGACTAGCGGGAGGGAGCAATGAGCAGTTCTTC. It translates to CASSPWGLAGGSNEQFF.

This clone has just a few counts. The V gene is TRBV19, the J gene TRBJ2-3, with 9 bases lining up with TRBD2. This CDR3 comprises 15 residues. Germline-derived CDR1 and CDR2 are LNHDA and SQIVND (reference sequence). Trimming cost V 3 bases and J 4 bases; bases outside gene matches: 5. CDR3 nucleotides: TGTGCCAGTAGTATTGGCGGGAGGGAACCAGATACGCAGTATTTT. The encoded protein is CASSIGGREPDTQYF.

This chain uses TRBV4-1 with TRBJ1-1, with D uncertain. This CDR3 comprises 16 residues. CDR1 and CDR2 (germline): MGHRA, YSYEKL. The V end was cut by 3 bases, the J end by 0 bases, with 14 bases between. The CDR3 loop reads CASSHPPGNLNTEAFF. Here the CDR3 DNA reads TGCGCCAGCAGCCACCCGCCGGGGAATTTGAACACTGAAGCTTTCTTT.

The CDR3 spells CASSLLGAGTTDTQYF. In nucleotides, the CDR3 is TGTGCCAGTAGTCTCCTAGGGGCGGGAACCACAGATACGCAGTATTTT. V usage is TRBV19 and J usage is TRBJ2-3; possibly TRBD2 for D (6 bases). V gave up 5 bases and J gave up 2 bases, with 17 bases separating them. Germline loops: CDR1 LNHDA, CDR2 SQIVND (reference sequence). This CDR3 comprises 16 residues.

The rearrangement links TRBV5-1 to TRBJ1-2; 12 bases are a match to TRBD1. V lost 4 bases to trimming and J lost 3 bases; unmatched junction nucleotides: 13. Germline values: CDR1 SGHRS, CDR2 YFSETQ. This CDR3 region has 18 residues. The CDR3 DNA reads as TGCGCCAGCAGCCCCCGGGGGGGACAGGGGGCGACCTACTATGGCTACACCTTC. Amino acid sequence: CASSPRGGQGATYYGYTF.

The V call is TRBV29-1, the J call TRBJ1-1; D gene unclear. Deletions cut 3 bases from V and 7 bases from J, with 6 bases between. Germline V gene lookup returns CDR1 SQVTM and CDR2 ANQGSEA. The CDR3 contains 10 residues. DNA of the CDR3: TGCAGCGTTGACGGATATGAAGCTTTCTTT. Encoded protein: CSVDGYEAFF.

This clone has just one count. The chain joins TRBV6-6 to TRBJ2-3, with D possibly called TRBD1 or TRBD2 (5 bases each). V lost 4 bases and J 0 bases, leaving 11 bases between the germline ends. The V gene's germline CDR1 is MNHNY and CDR2 SVGAGI (reference sequence). The CDR3 totals 15 residues. Written as DNA, the CDR3 is TGTGCCAGCAGTTTCCTCGGGGCTAGCACAGATACGCAGTATTTT. Amino acids: CASSFLGASTDTQYF.

This rearrangement joins TRBV6-5 to TRBJ2-5; 11 bases map to TRBD2. CDR3 size: 14 residues. From germline, CDR1 is MNHEY and CDR2 SVGAGI. Losses at the gene ends were 7 bases for V and 1 base for J; bases not matched to a gene: 2. This chain's CDR3 is CASTSGGTQETQYF. The CDR3 DNA sequence: TGTGCCAGCACTAGCGGGGGGACCCAAGAGACCCAGTACTTC.

This chain links TRBV18 with TRBJ2-3; no reliable D call. CDR1 and CDR2 (germline): KGHSH, LQKENI. The germline V and J ends were trimmed by 5 bases and 2 bases, with 17 bases remaining between them. There are 16 residues in the CDR3. CDR3 sequence (DNA): TGTGCCAGCTCAACCCAACCCAGGTCCCCCACAGATACGCAGTATTTT. Protein: CASSTQPRSPTDTQYF.

This chain links TRBV5-3 with TRBJ1-4; D is unresolved. TRBV5-3 is an open reading frame whose function is uncertain. The CDR3 is 11 residues long. Trimming left V 0 bases short and J 10 bases short, with 4 bases between. The CDR3 spells CARSLERKLFF. The CDR3 DNA sequence: TGTGCCAGAAGCTTGGAGAGAAAACTGTTTTTT.

This clone was counted between two and nine times. The J gene is TRBJ1-5, the V gene TRBV13; D unclear. Germline CDR1 is PRHDT and CDR2 is FYEKMQ (reference sequence). The V gene lost 3 bases and the J gene lost 0 bases, with 6 bases spanning the gap. The CDR3 contains 14 residues. DNA for the CDR3: TGTGCCAGCAGCTTGGGGTATAGCAATCAGCCCCAGCATTTT. Translated, it gives CASSLGYSNQPQHF.

This chain joins TRBV5-6 and TRBJ1-1; possible D gene TRBD1, 5 bases. CDR3 length: 17 amino acids. Germline V gene lookup returns CDR1 SGHDT and CDR2 YYEEEE. Trimming took 0 bases from V and 1 from J, leaving 16 bases between them. CDR3 sequence: CASSLVGPGPKNTEAFF. CDR3 coding DNA: TGTGCCAGCAGCTTGGTCGGTCCGGGACCCAAGAACACTGAAGCTTTCTTT.

The chain employs TRBV7-9 and TRBJ2-3; TRBD2 might be the D (6 bases). Germline assignment: CDR1 SEHNR and CDR2 FQNEAQ (reference sequence). The V end lost 1 base, the J end lost 2 bases, and 13 bases lay between the germline ends. The CDR3 is made up of 16 amino acids. The CDR3, as DNA: TGTGCCAGCAGCTTAGGAGTAGCGGTTACCACAGATACGCAGTATTTT. It specifies CASSLGVAVTTDTQYF.